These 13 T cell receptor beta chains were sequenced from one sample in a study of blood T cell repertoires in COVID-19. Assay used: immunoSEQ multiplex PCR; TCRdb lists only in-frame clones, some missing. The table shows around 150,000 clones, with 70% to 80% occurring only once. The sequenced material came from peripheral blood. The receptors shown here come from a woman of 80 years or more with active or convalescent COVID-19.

DNA of the CDR3: TGTGCCAGCTCACCACAAAAAATTAAGACAGCAATGGAGGAAAAACTGTTTTTT. Its translation: CASSPQKIKTAMEEKLFF. The chain uses TRBV18 and TRBJ1-4, with D possibly TRBD1 on 5 matching bases. Germline values: CDR1 KGHSH, CDR2 LQKENI. CDR3 length: 18 residues. V dropped 1 base and J dropped 8 bases, with 23 bases sitting between them.

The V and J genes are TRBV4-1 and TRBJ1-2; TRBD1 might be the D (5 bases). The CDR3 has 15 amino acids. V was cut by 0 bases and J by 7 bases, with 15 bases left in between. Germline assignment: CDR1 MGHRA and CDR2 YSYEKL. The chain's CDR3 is CASSQDTRQGSGYTF. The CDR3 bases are TGCGCCAGCAGCCAAGATACCCGGCAGGGTAGTGGCTACACCTTC.

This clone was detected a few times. The DNA for the CDR3 is TGTGCCAGCAGCCTGGGGCCACAGCTGAACACTGAAGCTTTCTTT. Amino acids: CASSLGPQLNTEAFF. This chain joins TRBV14 and TRBJ1-1, with D perhaps TRBD1 (5 bases). The CDR3 runs to 15 residues. V shed 4 bases and J shed 0 bases, with 12 bases lying between them. Germline values: CDR1 SGHDN, CDR2 FVKESK.

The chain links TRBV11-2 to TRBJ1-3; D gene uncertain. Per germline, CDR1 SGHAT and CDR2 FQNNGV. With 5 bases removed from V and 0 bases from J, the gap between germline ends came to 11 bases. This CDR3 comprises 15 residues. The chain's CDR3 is CASSPDTSSGNTIYF. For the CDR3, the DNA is TGTGCCAGCAGCCCTGACACTAGCTCTGGAAACACCATATATTTT.

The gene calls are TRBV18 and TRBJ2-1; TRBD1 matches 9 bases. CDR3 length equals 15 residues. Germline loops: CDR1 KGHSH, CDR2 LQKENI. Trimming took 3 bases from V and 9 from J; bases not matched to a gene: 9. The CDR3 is CASSPTGQGLGEQFF. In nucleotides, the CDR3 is TGTGCCAGCTCACCTACGGGACAGGGTTTGGGTGAGCAGTTCTTC. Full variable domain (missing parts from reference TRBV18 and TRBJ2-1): NAGVMQNPRHLVRRRGQEARLRCSPMKGHSHVYWYRQLPEEGLKFMVYLQKENIIDESGMPKERFSAEFPKEGPSILRIQQVVRGDSAAYFCASSPTGQGLGEQFFGPGTRLTVL.

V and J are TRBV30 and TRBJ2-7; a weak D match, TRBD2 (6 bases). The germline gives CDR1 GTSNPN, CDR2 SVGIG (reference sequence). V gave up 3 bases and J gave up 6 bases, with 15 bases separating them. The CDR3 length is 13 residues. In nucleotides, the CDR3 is TGTGCCTGGAGGGCGGGAAGCGGGTTCGAGCAGTACTTC. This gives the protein CAWRAGSGFEQYF.

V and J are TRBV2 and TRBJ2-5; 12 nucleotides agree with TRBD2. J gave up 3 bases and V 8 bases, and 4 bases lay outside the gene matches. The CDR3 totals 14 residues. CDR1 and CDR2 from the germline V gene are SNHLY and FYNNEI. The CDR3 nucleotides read TGTGCCAGCTTCGGACTAGCGGGGAAAGAGACCCAGTACTTC. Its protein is CASFGLAGKETQYF.

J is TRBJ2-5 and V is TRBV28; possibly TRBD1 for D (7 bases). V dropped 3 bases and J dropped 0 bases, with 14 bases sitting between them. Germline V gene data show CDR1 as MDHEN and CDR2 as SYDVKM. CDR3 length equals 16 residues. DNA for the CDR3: TGTGCCAGCAGTTTGGGGGGACAGTCCTACCAAGAGACCCAGTACTTC. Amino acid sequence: CASSLGGQSYQETQYF.

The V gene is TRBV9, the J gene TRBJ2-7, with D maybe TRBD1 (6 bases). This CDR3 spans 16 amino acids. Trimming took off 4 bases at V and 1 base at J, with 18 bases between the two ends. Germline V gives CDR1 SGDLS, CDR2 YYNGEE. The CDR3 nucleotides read TGTGCCAGCAGCAACGGGATACTCGGGACATCCTACGAGCAGTACTTC. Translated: CASSNGILGTSYEQYF.

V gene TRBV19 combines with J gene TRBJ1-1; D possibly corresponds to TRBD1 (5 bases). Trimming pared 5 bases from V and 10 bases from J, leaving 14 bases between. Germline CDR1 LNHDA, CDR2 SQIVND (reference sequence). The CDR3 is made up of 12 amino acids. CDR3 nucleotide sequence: TGTGCCAGTAGTTTCCTGCAGGGTCGAGCTTTCTTT. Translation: CASSFLQGRAFF. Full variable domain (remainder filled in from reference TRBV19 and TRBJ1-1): DGGITQSPKYLFRKEGQNVTLSCEQNLNHDAMYWYRQDPGQGLRLIYYSQIVNDFQKGDIAEGYSVSREKKESFPLTVTSAQKNPTAFYLCASSFLQGRAFFGQGTRLTVV.

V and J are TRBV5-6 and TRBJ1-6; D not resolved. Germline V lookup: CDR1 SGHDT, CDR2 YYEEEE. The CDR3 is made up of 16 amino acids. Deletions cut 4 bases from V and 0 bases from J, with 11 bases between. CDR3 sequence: CASSTRQSSYNSPLHF. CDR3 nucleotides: TGTGCCAGCAGCACCCGACAAAGCTCCTATAATTCACCCCTCCACTTT.

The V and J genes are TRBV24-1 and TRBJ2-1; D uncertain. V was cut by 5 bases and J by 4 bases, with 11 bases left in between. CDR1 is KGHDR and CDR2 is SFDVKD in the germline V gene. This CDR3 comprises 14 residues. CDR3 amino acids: CATSAQPSYNEQFF. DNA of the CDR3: TGTGCCACCAGTGCCCAACCCAGTTACAATGAGCAGTTCTTC.

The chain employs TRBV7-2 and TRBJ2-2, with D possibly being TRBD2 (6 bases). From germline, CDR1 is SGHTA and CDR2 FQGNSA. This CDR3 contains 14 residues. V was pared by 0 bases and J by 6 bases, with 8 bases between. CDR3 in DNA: TGTGCCAGCAGCTTAGCGCCGGGGGCCGGGGAGCTGTTTTTT. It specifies CASSLAPGAGELFF.